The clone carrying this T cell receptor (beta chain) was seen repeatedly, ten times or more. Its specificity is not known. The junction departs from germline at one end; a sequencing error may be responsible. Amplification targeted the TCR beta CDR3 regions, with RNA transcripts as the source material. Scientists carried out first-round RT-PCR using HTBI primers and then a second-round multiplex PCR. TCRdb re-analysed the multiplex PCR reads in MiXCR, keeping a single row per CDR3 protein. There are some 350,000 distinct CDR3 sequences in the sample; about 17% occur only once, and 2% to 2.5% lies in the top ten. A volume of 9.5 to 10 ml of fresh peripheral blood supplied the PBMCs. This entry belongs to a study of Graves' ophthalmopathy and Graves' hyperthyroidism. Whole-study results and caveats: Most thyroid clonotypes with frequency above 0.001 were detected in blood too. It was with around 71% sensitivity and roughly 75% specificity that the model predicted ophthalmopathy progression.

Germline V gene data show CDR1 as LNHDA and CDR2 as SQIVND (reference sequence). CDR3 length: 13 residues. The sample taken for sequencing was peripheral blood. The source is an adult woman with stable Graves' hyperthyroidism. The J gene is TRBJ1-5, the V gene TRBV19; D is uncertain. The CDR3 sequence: CASTLSVNQPRHF. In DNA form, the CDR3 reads TGTGCCAGTACCCTCTCCGTGAATCAGCCCCGGCATTTT.